Below are 22 T cell receptor beta chains sequenced from a single sample in a study of OX40 agonist ivuxolimab in advanced cancers. The method was immunoSEQ multiplex PCR; TCRdb's version includes in-frame clones alone and lacks a portion of them. Among about 68,000 clones listed, more than 75% were seen once. Sequences were derived from CD4+ or CD8+ T cells sorted from blood, sampled in a trial of the OX40 agonist ivuxolimab. The receptors originated from an adult with an advanced solid tumor such as melanoma, head and neck, liver or kidney cancer.

The chain recombines TRBV2 with TRBJ2-5; perhaps D is TRBD1 or TRBD2 (7 bases each). The CDR3 extends over 15 amino acids. The ends were cut back, 3 bases at V and 2 bases at J, with 13 bases in the middle. The V gene's germline CDR1 is SNHLY and CDR2 FYNNEI. In DNA form, the CDR3 reads TGTGCCAGCAGTGAGGGGGGGACAGTGCAAGAGACCCAGTACTTC. Translating it yields CASSEGGTVQETQYF.

The J gene is TRBJ1-2, the V gene TRBV4-1, with 8 nucleotides matching TRBD1. V was clipped by 1 base and J by 7 bases; unmatched bases: 8. The CDR3 covers 15 residues. Germline CDR1 and CDR2: MGHRA and YSYEKL. CDR3 residues: CASSQGPSGGGGYTF. CDR3 nucleotides: TGCGCCAGCAGCCAAGGACCCTCAGGGGGCGGTGGCTACACCTTC.

The chain combines TRBV6-1 with TRBJ2-7; D could derive from TRBD1 or TRBD2 (7 bases each). The V gene's germline CDR1 is MNHNS and CDR2 SASEGT. This CDR3 is 16 amino acids long. Trimming took 0 bases from V and 1 from J, leaving 13 bases between them. CDR3 DNA sequence: TGTGCCAGCAGTGAAGCACCAGGGGGAGGGTCCTACGAGCAGTACTTC. It yields the protein CASSEAPGGGSYEQYF.

The rearrangement uses TRBV5-1 and TRBJ2-4; the D gene is possibly TRBD1 (6 bases). CDR1 is SGHRS and CDR2 is YFSETQ in the germline V gene. This CDR3 comprises 15 residues. Trimming pared 2 bases from V and 1 base from J, leaving 10 bases between. In DNA, the CDR3 is TGCGCCAGCAGCTTATGGGGGCAGGCCAAAAACATTCAGTACTTC. It encodes CASSLWGQAKNIQYF. The full variable domain, with the rest looked up from reference TRBV5-1 and TRBJ2-4, is KAGVTQTPRYLIKTRGQQVTLSCSPISGHRSVSWYQQTPGQGLQFLFEYFSETQRNKGNFPGRFSGRQFSNSRSEMNVSTLELGDSALYLCASSLWGQAKNIQYFGAGTRLSVL.

In nucleotides, the CDR3 is TGTGCCAGCAGTTACGTCGGGACAGGGGCTGAAGCTTTCTTT. This encodes CASSYVGTGAEAFF. This sequence joins TRBV6-6 and TRBJ1-1; TRBD1 agrees at 10 bases. Trimming took 2 bases from V and 6 from J; bases not matched to a gene: 3. The germline V gene has CDR1 MNHNY and CDR2 SVGAGI (reference sequence). This CDR3 has 14 residues.

The chain links TRBV4-3 to TRBJ1-6; D possibly corresponds to TRBD1 (5 bases). This CDR3 has 17 amino acids. The germline V and J ends were trimmed by 4 bases and 1 base, with 14 bases remaining between them. Germline CDR1 LGHNA, CDR2 YSLEER. This chain's CDR3 is CASSPGRWGSYNSPLHF. The CDR3 DNA reads TGCGCCAGCAGCCCGGGACGTTGGGGGTCCTATAATTCACCCCTCCACTTT.

This rearrangement joins TRBV6-1 to TRBJ2-5; TRBD2 agrees at 8 bases. Germline CDR1 MNHNS, CDR2 SASEGT. The length of the CDR3 is 14 residues. V gave up 4 bases and J gave up 2 bases; unmatched junction bases: 3. The chain's CDR3 is CASSAGGAQETQYF. Written as DNA, the CDR3 is TGTGCCAGCAGTGCCGGGGGGGCACAAGAGACCCAGTACTTC.

This chain connects TRBV6-5 to TRBJ1-3; D is unclear. CDR3 size: 14 residues. CDR1 is MNHEY, CDR2 SVGAGI, per germline. Trimming took 0 bases from V and 0 from J, leaving 3 bases between them. The CDR3 region is CASSYSDSGNTIYF. DNA of the CDR3: TGTGCCAGCAGTTACTCAGACTCTGGAAACACCATATATTTT.

This clone was counted only a few times. The junction departs from the called germline gene at one end, perhaps through a read error. The chain joins TRBV7-9 to TRBJ2-7; 7 bases are a match to TRBD1. Germline CDR1 is SEHNR and CDR2 is FQNEAQ (reference sequence). This CDR3 has 12 residues. The CDR3 sequence is CASSLPQGNNFF. The DNA for the CDR3 is TGTGCCAGCAGCTTACCACAGGGGAACAACTTCTTC. Full variable domain (remainder filled in from reference TRBV7-9 and TRBJ2-7): DTGVSQNPRHKITKRGQNVTFRCDPISEHNRLYWYRQTLGQGPEFLTYFQNEAQLEKSRLLSDRFSAERPKGSFSTLEIQRTEQGDSAMYLCASSLPQGNNFFGPGTRLTVT.

The rearrangement uses TRBV19 and TRBJ2-3; tentatively, D is TRBD1 (5 bases). Trimming stripped 8 bases from V and 3 bases from J, with 21 bases between. The CDR3 is made up of 16 amino acids. Germline V gene sequence: CDR1 LNHDA, CDR2 SQIVND (reference sequence). The CDR3 nucleotides are TGTGCCAGTTCCCGCAAAGGAGTGGACACAACAGATACGCAGTATTTT. Amino acids: CASSRKGVDTTDTQYF. The full variable domain, in which reference TRBV19 and TRBJ2-3 provide the parts outside the CDR3, is DGGITQSPKYLFRKEGQNVTLSCEQNLNHDAMYWYRQDPGQGLRLIYYSQIVNDFQKGDIAEGYSVSREKKESFPLTVTSAQKNPTAFYLCASSRKGVDTTDTQYFGPGTRLTVL.

The rearrangement uses TRBV4-3 and TRBJ1-1, with D maybe TRBD1 (6 bases). The V end was cut by 0 bases, the J end by 6 bases, with 8 bases between. The CDR3 runs 13 residues. Germline CDR1 reads LGHNA; CDR2 reads YSLEER. CDR3 DNA: TGCGCCAGCAGCCAAGATGAGGGGGCTGAAGCTTTCTTT. Protein sequence: CASSQDEGAEAFF.

The rearrangement uses TRBV18 and TRBJ1-5; the D gene is possibly TRBD1 (5 bases). The CDR3 is made up of 14 amino acids. Germline CDR1 KGHSH, CDR2 LQKENI. The germline V and J ends were trimmed by 4 bases and 2 bases, with 9 bases remaining between them. CDR3 in DNA: TGTGCCAGCTCACAAGCGGGGGGCAATCAGCCCCAGCATTTT. Translating gives CASSQAGGNQPQHF.

On this clone itself: The germline gene is not matched at one end of the junction; a read error may be the cause. The same CDR3 is also encoded by other DNA sequences in this sample. This chain uses TRBV2 with TRBJ2-2; D assignment may be TRBD1 or TRBD2 (5 bases each). The germline CDR1 and CDR2 sequences are SNHLY and FYNNEI. The CDR3 has 16 amino acids. The CDR3 DNA follows: TGTGCCAGCAGTGATCCGGGGCGGGCGAACACCGGGGAGCTGTTCTTT. This gives the protein CASSDPGRANTGELFF.

The chain has TRBV5-1 and TRBJ2-3; D is unclear. CDR3 length: 17 amino acids. Germline assignment: CDR1 SGHRS and CDR2 YFSETQ. V lost 0 bases and J lost 2, with 16 bases in between. CDR3 loop: CASSLDPFRINTDTQYF. As DNA, the CDR3 is TGCGCCAGCAGCTTGGATCCCTTTAGGATAAACACAGATACGCAGTATTTT.

The rearrangement links TRBV19 to TRBJ2-3; no clear D. V was clipped by 9 bases and J by 3 bases, with 7 bases between them. CDR1 LNHDA and CDR2 SQIVND come from the germline V gene (reference sequence). The CDR3 runs 11 residues. The CDR3 DNA sequence: TGTGCCAGCTCCATAACAGATACGCAGTATTTT. This translates into CASSITDTQYF.

The chain uses TRBV5-1 and TRBJ1-4, with D maybe TRBD1 (5 bases). The germline V gene has CDR1 SGHRS and CDR2 YFSETQ. V lost 4 bases and J lost 10, with 17 bases in between. The CDR3 totals 14 residues. DNA for the CDR3: TGCGCCAGCAGCGGGGACTCCCTCAGTGCAAAACTGTTTTTT. As protein: CASSGDSLSAKLFF.

The DNA of the CDR3 is TGTGCCAGCAGCCCTACTCCTGGTAATTCACCCCTCCACTTT. Translating it yields CASSPTPGNSPLHF. The chain employs TRBV9 and TRBJ1-6; D not resolved. The CDR3 has 14 residues. V shed 4 bases and J shed 6 bases, with 11 bases lying between them. The germline gives CDR1 SGDLS, CDR2 YYNGEE. The full variable domain, rest sourced from reference TRBV9 and TRBJ1-6, is DSGVTQTPKHLITATGQRVTLRCSPRSGDLSVYWYQQSLDQGLQFLIQYYNGEERAKGNILERFSAQQFPDLHSELNLSSLELGDSALYFCASSPTPGNSPLHFGNGTRLTVT.

This clone was seen only once. The chain combines TRBV25-1 with TRBJ1-6; 7 nucleotides line up with TRBD1. This CDR3 has 15 residues. V dropped 2 bases and J dropped 7; count of bases not matched to a gene: 5. Germline V gene lookup returns CDR1 MGHDK and CDR2 SYGVNS. DNA for the CDR3: TGTGCCAGCAGTGAAACCTTGGGACAGAATTCACCCCTCCACTTT. The encoded protein is CASSETLGQNSPLHF.

V gene TRBV7-9 combines with J gene TRBJ1-1; 8 bases are shared with TRBD1. The ends lost 4 bases at V and 5 bases at J; junction bases unmatched: 3. Germline V gene data show CDR1 as SEHNR and CDR2 as FQNEAQ (reference sequence). CDR3 length equals 13 residues. The DNA for the CDR3 is TGTGCCAGCAGCTCGCAGGGGGCGACTGAAGCTTTCTTT. Residues: CASSSQGATEAFF.

The V and J genes are TRBV5-1 and TRBJ2-7, with a weak D call TRBD2 (6 bases). Between the trimmed V and J ends, which lost 0 bases and 3 bases, there was a span of 13 bases. Germline CDR1 is SGHRS and CDR2 is YFSETQ. The length of the CDR3 is 15 residues. CDR3: CASSLAPGAFYEQYF. For the CDR3, the DNA is TGCGCCAGCAGCTTGGCCCCGGGAGCCTTCTACGAGCAGTACTTC. Filled out from reference TRBV5-1 and TRBJ2-7, the complete variable domain reads KAGVTQTPRYLIKTRGQQVTLSCSPISGHRSVSWYQQTPGQGLQFLFEYFSETQRNKGNFPGRFSGRQFSNSRSEMNVSTLELGDSALYLCASSLAPGAFYEQYFGPGTRLTVT.

As to this clone: In the same sample, other DNA sequences code for this CDR3. The rearrangement links TRBV7-2 to TRBJ2-1; D is uncertain. The CDR3 sequence is 12 residues long. Germline V gene lookup returns CDR1 SGHTA and CDR2 FQGNSA. Trimming took 5 bases from V and 7 from J, leaving 9 bases between them. This CDR3 reads CASSPQENEQFF. The DNA for the CDR3 is TGTGCCAGCAGCCCCCAGGAGAATGAGCAGTTCTTC. The full variable domain, completed using reference TRBV7-2 and TRBJ2-1, is GAGVSQSPSNKVTEKGKDVELRCDPISGHTALYWYRQSLGQGLEFLIYFQGNSAPDKSGLPSDRFSAERTGGSVSTLTIQRTQQEDSAVYLCASSPQENEQFFGPGTRLTVL.

The chain is built from TRBV7-8 and TRBJ2-5; D remains ambiguous. The CDR3 extends over 12 amino acids. Between the trimmed V and J ends, which lost 5 bases and 5 bases, there was a span of 9 bases. Germline V gene data show CDR1 as SGHVS and CDR2 as FQNEAQ. In DNA, the CDR3 is TGTGCCAGCAGCCGTCTCGGTGAGACCCAGTACTTC. Amino acids: CASSRLGETQYF. The full variable domain, its missing parts supplied by reference TRBV7-8 and TRBJ2-5, is GAGVSQSPRYKVAKRGQDVALRCDPISGHVSLFWYQQALGQGPEFLTYFQNEAQLDKSGLPSDRFFAERPEGSVSTLKIQRTQQEDSAVYLCASSRLGETQYFGPGTRLLVL.